Sequencing of this T cell receptor beta chain was carried out in a study of T-cell reconstitution after alpha-beta-depleted transplantation in children. Findings of the study overall: Newly made T cells mostly supplied T-cell counts and diversity one year after transplant.

The CDR3 contains 19 residues. The V gene's germline CDR1 is LGHNT and CDR2 FRNRAP. The J segment lost 1 base and the V segment lost 2 bases, leaving 15 bases of the junction unmatched. TCRbeta library preparation incorporated unique molecular identifiers. TCRdb ran MiXCR on the PCR reads and lists one entry per CDR3 protein. The sample yields roughly 250,000 distinct CDR3 sequences, 7.5% to 9.5% seen once. Worth noting for this clonotype: Its specificity is unknown.

The sequence was collected from a male patient between 10 and 17 years old who had a stem cell transplant for acute lymphoblastic leukemia, so the T cells may come from the graft donor. The chain couples TRBV12-5 to TRBJ1-1; 8 positions match TRBD1. Sequencing used PBMCs, mostly from graft donor cells, obtained 180 days after TCRalphabeta/CD19-depleted stem cell transplant. The CDR3 protein is CASGLYAKRTGHPNTEAFF. The CDR3 DNA reads as TGTGCTAGTGGTTTGTATGCTAAACGGACAGGGCACCCGAACACTGAAGCTTTCTTT.